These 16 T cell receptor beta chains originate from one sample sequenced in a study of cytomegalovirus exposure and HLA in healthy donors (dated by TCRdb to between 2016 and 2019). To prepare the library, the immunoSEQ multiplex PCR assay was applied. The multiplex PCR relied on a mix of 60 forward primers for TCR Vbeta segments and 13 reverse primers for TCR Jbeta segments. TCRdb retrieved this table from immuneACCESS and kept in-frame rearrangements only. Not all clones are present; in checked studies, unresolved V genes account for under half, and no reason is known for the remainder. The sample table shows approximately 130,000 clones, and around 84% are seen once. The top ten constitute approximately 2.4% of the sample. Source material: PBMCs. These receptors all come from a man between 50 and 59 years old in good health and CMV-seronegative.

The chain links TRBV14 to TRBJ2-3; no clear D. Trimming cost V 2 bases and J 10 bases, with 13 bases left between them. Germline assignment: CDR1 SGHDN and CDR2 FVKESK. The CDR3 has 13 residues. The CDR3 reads CASSQSVNTPQYF. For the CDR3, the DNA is TGTGCCAGCAGCCAAAGCGTAAATACGCCGCAGTATTTT.

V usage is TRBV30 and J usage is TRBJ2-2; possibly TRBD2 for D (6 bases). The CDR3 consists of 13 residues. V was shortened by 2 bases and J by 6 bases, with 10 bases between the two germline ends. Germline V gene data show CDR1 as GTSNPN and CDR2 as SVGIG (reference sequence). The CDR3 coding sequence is TGTGCCTGGAGTTCGCGGGATCCCGGGGAGCTGTTTTTT. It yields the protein CAWSSRDPGELFF.

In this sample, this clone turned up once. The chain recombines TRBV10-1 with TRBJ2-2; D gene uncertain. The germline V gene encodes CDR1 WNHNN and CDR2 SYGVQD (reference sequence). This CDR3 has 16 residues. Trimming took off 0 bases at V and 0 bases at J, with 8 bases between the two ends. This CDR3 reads CASSESRSSNTGELFF. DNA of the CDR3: TGCGCCAGCAGTGAGTCGCGATCGTCGAACACCGGGGAGCTGTTTTTT.

The CDR3 reads CASSPGQGNEQYF. The CDR3 nucleotides read TGTGCCAGCTCACCGGGACAGGGGAACGAGCAGTACTTC. This chain connects TRBV18 to TRBJ2-7; TRBD1 agrees at 10 bases. With V trimmed by 3 bases and J by 5 bases, 1 base remained unmatched. The CDR3 has 13 amino acids. Looked up from germline, CDR1 is KGHSH and CDR2 is LQKENI.

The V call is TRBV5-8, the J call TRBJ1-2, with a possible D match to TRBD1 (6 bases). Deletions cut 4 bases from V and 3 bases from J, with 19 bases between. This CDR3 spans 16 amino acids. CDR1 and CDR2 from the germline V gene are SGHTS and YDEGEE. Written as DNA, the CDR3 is TGTGCCAGCAGCGCAAGAGTAACAGGGACGGACTATGGCTACACCTTC. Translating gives CASSARVTGTDYGYTF.

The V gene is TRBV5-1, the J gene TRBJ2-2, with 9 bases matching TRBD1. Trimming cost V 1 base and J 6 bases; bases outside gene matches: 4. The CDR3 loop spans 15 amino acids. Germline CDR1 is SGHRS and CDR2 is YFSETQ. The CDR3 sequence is CASSLTGQGSGELFF. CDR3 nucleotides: TGCGCCAGCAGCTTGACGGGACAGGGATCCGGGGAGCTGTTTTTT.

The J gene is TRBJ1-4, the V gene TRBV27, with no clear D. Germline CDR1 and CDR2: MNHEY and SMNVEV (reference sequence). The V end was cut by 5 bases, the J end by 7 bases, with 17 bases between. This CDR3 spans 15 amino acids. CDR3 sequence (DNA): TGTGCCAGCAGTCCCTCCATCTTAAGGAGTGAAAAACTGTTTTTT. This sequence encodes CASSPSILRSEKLFF.

CDR3 sequence reads: CASSIGTGLYEQYF. As DNA, the CDR3 is TGTGCCAGTAGTATAGGGACAGGGTTGTACGAGCAGTACTTC. The rearrangement links TRBV19 to TRBJ2-7, with 8 bases lining up with TRBD1. The length of the CDR3 is 14 residues. J gave up 4 bases and V 1 base, and 3 bases lay outside the gene matches. Germline V CDR1 and CDR2: LNHDA, SQIVND (reference sequence).

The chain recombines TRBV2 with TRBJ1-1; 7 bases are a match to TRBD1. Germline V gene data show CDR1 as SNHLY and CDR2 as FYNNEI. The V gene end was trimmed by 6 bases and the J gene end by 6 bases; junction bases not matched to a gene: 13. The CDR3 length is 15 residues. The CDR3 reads CASRTGYGPWAEAFF. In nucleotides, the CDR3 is TGTGCCAGCAGGACAGGGTATGGTCCCTGGGCTGAAGCTTTCTTT.

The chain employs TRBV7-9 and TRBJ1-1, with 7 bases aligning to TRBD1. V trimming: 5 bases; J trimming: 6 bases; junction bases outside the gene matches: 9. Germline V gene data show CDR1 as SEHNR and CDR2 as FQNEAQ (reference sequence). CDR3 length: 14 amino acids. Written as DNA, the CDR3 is TGTGCCAGCAGCAGGGGACAGTCTTGGTCTGAAGCTTTCTTT. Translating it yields CASSRGQSWSEAFF.

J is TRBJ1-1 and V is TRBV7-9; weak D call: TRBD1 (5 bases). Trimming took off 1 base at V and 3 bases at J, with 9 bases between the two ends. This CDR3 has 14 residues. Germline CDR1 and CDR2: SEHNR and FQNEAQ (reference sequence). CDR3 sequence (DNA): TGTGCCAGCAGCTTAGGGCGGGGGGACACTGAAGCTTTCTTT. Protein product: CASSLGRGDTEAFF. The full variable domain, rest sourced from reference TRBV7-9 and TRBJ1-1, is DTGVSQNPRHKITKRGQNVTFRCDPISEHNRLYWYRQTLGQGPEFLTYFQNEAQLEKSRLLSDRFSAERPKGSFSTLEIQRTEQGDSAMYLCASSLGRGDTEAFFGQGTRLTVV.

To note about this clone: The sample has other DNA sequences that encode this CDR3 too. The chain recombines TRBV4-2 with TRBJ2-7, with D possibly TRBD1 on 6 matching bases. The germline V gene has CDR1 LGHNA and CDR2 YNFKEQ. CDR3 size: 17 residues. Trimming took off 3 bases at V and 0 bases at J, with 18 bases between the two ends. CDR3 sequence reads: CASSQPTGQKNSYEQYF. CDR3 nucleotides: TGTGCCAGCAGCCAGCCGACCGGACAGAAGAACTCCTACGAGCAGTACTTC.

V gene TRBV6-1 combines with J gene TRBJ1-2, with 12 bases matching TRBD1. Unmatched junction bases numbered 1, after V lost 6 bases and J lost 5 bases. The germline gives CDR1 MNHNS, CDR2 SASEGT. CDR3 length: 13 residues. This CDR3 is CASRGQGAYGYTF. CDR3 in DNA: TGTGCCAGCAGGGGACAGGGGGCGTATGGCTACACCTTC.

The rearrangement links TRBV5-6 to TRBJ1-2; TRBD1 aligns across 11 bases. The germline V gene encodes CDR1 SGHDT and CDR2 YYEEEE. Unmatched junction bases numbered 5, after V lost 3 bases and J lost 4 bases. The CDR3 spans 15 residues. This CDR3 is CASSSDRGLVYGYTF. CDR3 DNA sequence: TGTGCCAGCAGCTCGGACAGGGGGCTCGTCTATGGCTACACCTTC.

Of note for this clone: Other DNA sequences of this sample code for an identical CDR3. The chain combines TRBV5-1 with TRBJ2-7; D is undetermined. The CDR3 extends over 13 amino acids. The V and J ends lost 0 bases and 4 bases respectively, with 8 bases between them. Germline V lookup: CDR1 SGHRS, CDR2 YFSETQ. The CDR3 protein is CASSLVSSYEQYF. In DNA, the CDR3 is TGCGCCAGCAGCTTGGTTAGCAGTTACGAGCAGTACTTC.

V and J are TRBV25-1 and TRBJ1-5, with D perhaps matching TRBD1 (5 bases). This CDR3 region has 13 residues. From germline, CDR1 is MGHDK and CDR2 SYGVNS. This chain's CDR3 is CRDRGYFMEPQHF. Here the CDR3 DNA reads TGTAGAGACAGAGGTTATTTCATGGAACCCCAGCATTTT.